The present entry profiles one T cell receptor (beta chain) with its context. This sample stems from a study of blood T cell repertoires in COVID-19. Study details: From the United States, Italy and Spain came samples of acute and convalescent COVID-19. T cells, B-cell-depleted T cells, or PBMCs provided the cDNA or gDNA that served as material.

Original processing notes: It was from reference gene primer amplification that nucleated cell counts were estimated. Profiled with immunoSEQ multiplex PCR; TCRdb holds only in-frame clones, not every one. The D gene and trimming were derived from the DNA, and the V and J assignments and clone size from that table. The sample carries around 500,000 clones, around 85% recorded once. The material sequenced was peripheral blood. This TCR was sampled from a human donor in a cohort sampled during active COVID-19.

As DNA, the CDR3 is TGCAGCGTTGGGACAGGGTGGACTGAAGCTTTCTTT. It yields the protein CSVGTGWTEAFF. V is TRBV29-1 and J is TRBJ1-1; 8 bases map to TRBD1. There are 12 residues in the CDR3. Germline lookup yields CDR1 SQVTM and CDR2 ANQGSEA. With 4 bases clipped from V and 5 bases from J, the junction kept 3 bases outside the gene matches.